Listed here are 8 T cell receptor beta chains from one sample, sequenced in a study of beta chain features in type 1 diabetes (dated by TCRdb to the late 2010s). Their antigens remain unidentified. Libraries were made using the immunoSEQ multiplex PCR assay. All of the isolated RNA was reverse transcribed with the High Capacity cDNA Reverse Transcription Kit, so expressed TCRB transcripts were sequenced. Imported from immuneACCESS, the table was reduced by TCRdb to in-frame sequences with V and J called. These copies leave out some clones; in studies compared against another copy, an unresolved V gene accounts for under half, and the cause of the remainder is not known. This sample has roughly 160,000 clones in its table, and approximately 7.8% of those were observed once. The ten largest clones capture 0.94% of the sample. The study at large found these results: Type 1 diabetes patients showed a moderate but significant shortening of TCRB CDR3 length in all four CD4+ subsets.

Material for sequencing was central memory CD4+ T cells from blood. These TCRs come from a woman aged 40 to 50 with type 1 diabetes.

This clone appeared a few times. CDR3 bases: TGCAGTGCTAGTTCCCGGGACTACACCTTC. Its protein is CSASSRDYTF. The chain recombines TRBV20-1 with TRBJ1-2; no definite D call. CDR1 and CDR2 (germline): DFQATT, SNEGSKA (reference sequence). CDR3 length: 10 residues. The germline V and J ends were trimmed by 3 bases and 10 bases, with 9 bases remaining between them.

This clone was observed a handful of times. The rearrangement links TRBV30 to TRBJ1-4, with D possibly matching TRBD1 (5 bases). The CDR3 runs to 14 residues. Germline CDR1 and CDR2: GTSNPN and SVGIG (reference sequence). Trimming left V 4 bases short and J 6 bases short, with 15 bases between. The CDR3 DNA reads TGTGCCTGGAATCTCGGGGGGGTGGATGAAAAACTGTTTTTT. Protein: CAWNLGGVDEKLFF. The full variable domain, in which reference TRBV30 and TRBJ1-4 provide the parts outside the CDR3, is SQTIHQWPATLVQPVGSPLSLECTVEGTSNPNLYWYRQAAGRGLQLLFYSVGIGQISSEVPQNLSASRPQDRQFILSSKKLLLSDSGFYLCAWNLGGVDEKLFFGSGTQLSVL.

The sample holds one count of this clone. The chain carries TRBV19 and TRBJ1-2, with 10 nucleotides matching TRBD1. The CDR3 has 15 amino acids. The junction had 6 bases not matched to a gene; V was cut back by 4 bases and J by 4 bases. The V gene's germline CDR1 is LNHDA and CDR2 SQIVND (reference sequence). Here the CDR3 reads CASSTAGTGAYGYTF. The CDR3 DNA follows: TGTGCCAGTAGTACCGCCGGGACAGGGGCCTATGGCTACACCTTC.

There are a few counts of this clone. CDR3 DNA: TGTGCCAGCAGACCTAGCTCTGGGGCCAACGTCCTGACTTTC. It encodes CASRPSSGANVLTF. This sequence joins TRBV5-6 and TRBJ2-6; D call uncertain. The CDR3 sequence is 14 residues long. The V gene's germline CDR1 is SGHDT and CDR2 YYEEEE. V shed 5 bases and J shed 0 bases, with 6 bases lying between them.

This clone was seen a handful of times. V is TRBV2 and J is TRBJ2-1, with 9 bases fitting TRBD1. The CDR3 sequence is 14 residues long. Germline CDR1 and CDR2: SNHLY and FYNNEI. V dropped 8 bases and J dropped 1; count of bases not matched to a gene: 3. CDR3 DNA: TGTGCCAGCCGGGACAGGGTTTCCTACAATGAGCAGTTCTTC. Residues: CASRDRVSYNEQFF.

This clone turned up a few times. The CDR3 DNA follows: TGTGCCAGCAGAACCGGACAGGGGGCAGCGGGGGAGCTGTTTTTT. It translates to CASRTGQGAAGELFF. The V and J genes are TRBV27 and TRBJ2-2, with TRBD1 matching 11 bases. The CDR3 totals 15 residues. Trimming removed 6 bases from V and 8 bases from J; junction bases left unmatched: 8. CDR1 is MNHEY and CDR2 is SMNVEV in the germline V gene (reference sequence).

The gene calls are TRBV11-2 and TRBJ2-5, with 12 bases identical to TRBD2. Germline-derived CDR1 and CDR2 are SGHAT and FQNNGV. The CDR3 is 16 residues long. V was pared by 0 bases and J by 9 bases, with 8 bases of the junction left unmatched. CDR3 in DNA: TGTGCCAGCAGCTTAGAGGGTACTAGCGGGGGGATGGCCCAGTACTTC. This gives the protein CASSLEGTSGGMAQYF.

This clone was seen a few times. This chain connects TRBV4-2 to TRBJ1-2; no firm D call. Trimming pared 0 bases from V and 3 bases from J, leaving 8 bases between. The CDR3 covers 14 residues. CDR1 LGHNA and CDR2 YNFKEQ come from the germline V gene. DNA of the CDR3: TGTGCCAGCAGCCAAGATCCCCGCGACTATGGCTACACCTTC. Protein sequence: CASSQDPRDYGYTF.